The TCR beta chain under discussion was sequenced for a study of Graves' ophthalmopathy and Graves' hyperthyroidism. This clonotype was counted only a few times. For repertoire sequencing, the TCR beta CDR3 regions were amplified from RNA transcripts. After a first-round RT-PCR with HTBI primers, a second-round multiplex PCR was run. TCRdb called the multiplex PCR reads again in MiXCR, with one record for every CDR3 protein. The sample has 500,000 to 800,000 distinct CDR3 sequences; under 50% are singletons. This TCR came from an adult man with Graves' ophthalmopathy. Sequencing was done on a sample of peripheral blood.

CDR3 region: CASTAVLRSYGYTF. The CDR3 bases are TGTGCCAGCACCGCGGTCCTCAGGAGCTATGGCTACACCTTC. This chain connects TRBV10-3 to TRBJ1-2; D call uncertain. CDR3 length equals 14 residues. CDR1 and CDR2 (germline): ENHRY, SYGVKD. Trimming removed 10 bases at V and 4 bases at J, with 19 bases between.